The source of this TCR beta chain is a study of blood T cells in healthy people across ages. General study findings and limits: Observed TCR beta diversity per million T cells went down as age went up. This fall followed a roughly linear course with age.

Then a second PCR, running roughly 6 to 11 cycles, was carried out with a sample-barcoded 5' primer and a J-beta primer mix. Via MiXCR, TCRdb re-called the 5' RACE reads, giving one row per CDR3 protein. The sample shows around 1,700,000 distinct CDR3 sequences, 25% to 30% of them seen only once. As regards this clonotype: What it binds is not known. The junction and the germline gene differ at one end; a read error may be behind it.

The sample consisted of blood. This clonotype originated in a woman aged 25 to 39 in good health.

Written as DNA, the CDR3 is TGTGCCTGCAGCCTAGTGGGCGGCAGGAATGAGCAGTTCTTC. Translating it yields CACSLVGGRNEQFF. This rearrangement joins TRBV9 to TRBJ2-1, with D unclear. CDR1 SGDLS and CDR2 YYNGEE come from the germline V gene. The CDR3 length is 14 residues.